This T cell receptor (beta chain) was observed in a study of regulatory T cells in long-lasting Graves disease. Sample time point: persistent/refractory GD, antithyroid drugs over 5 years with positive TRAb. TCR sequences were obtained from RNA taken from PBMCs. Researchers made TCR beta libraries by using iRepertoire HTBI primers and running Arm-PCR on CDR3 regions. TCRdb reanalysed the multiplex PCR reads using MiXCR and keeps one entry per CDR3 protein. The repertoire holds about 420,000 distinct CDR3 sequences, with roughly a quarter as singletons. CDR3 length equals 14 residues. Trimming removed 0 bases from V and 7 bases from J, with 15 bases in between. Germline lookup yields CDR1 GTSNPN and CDR2 SVGIG (reference sequence).

The chain has TRBV30 and TRBJ1-2; D is perhaps TRBD1 (6 bases). The material sequenced was peripheral blood mononuclear cells (PBMCs), taken when the disease was refractory, from a patient treated with antithyroid drugs. The receptor was derived from a female donor with Graves disease. CDR3 amino acids: CAWSVLGGRGGYTF. The CDR3 DNA is TGTGCCTGGAGTGTACTCGGGGGGCGGGGTGGCTACACCTTC.